This T cell receptor (beta chain) was recorded in a study of blood T cell repertoires in COVID-19. On the study more broadly: From T cells, B-cell-depleted T cells, or PBMCs came the material, which was cDNA or gDNA.

Original analysis: It was from reference gene primer amplification that nucleated cell counts were estimated. Sequenced by immunoSEQ multiplex PCR; TCRdb stores in-frame clones only, minus some. The V and J calls and clone size were taken over from that table, and D and trimming were inferred from the DNA. The profile shows some 100,000 clones, about 84% of them singletons. The sequence was collected from a human donor in a cohort sampled during active COVID-19. The sample consisted of peripheral blood.

The CDR3: CASSVGLAGGPTDTQYF. The CDR3, as DNA: TGTGCCAGCAGCGTAGGGCTAGCGGGGGGGCCCACAGATACGCAGTATTTT. J is TRBJ2-3 and V is TRBV9, with 12 nucleotides matching TRBD2. The CDR3 loop spans 17 amino acids. J gave up 2 bases and V 0 bases, and 4 bases lay outside the gene matches. The germline CDR1 and CDR2 sequences are SGDLS and YYNGEE.